Below are 17 T cell receptor beta chains sequenced from a single sample in a study of Ad26.COV2.S vaccination and SARS-CoV-2 variants. The repertoire was sequenced with immunoSEQ multiplex PCR; TCRdb's copy has only in-frame clones and lacks some. The table includes approximately 250,000 clones, about 83% detected once. Noted treatment: some 20 received Ad26.COV2.S at low or high dose, single or two shots; about 5 received placebo; per-sample allocation not given. On day 63 after the first injection, vaccine and placebo recipients gave samples. The sample in question was peripheral blood, obtained in a trial of Ad26.COV2.S vaccine versus placebo. These receptor sequences come from a person aged 18-65 years who received the Ad26.COV2.S COVID-19 vaccine or a placebo.

J is TRBJ1-1 and V is TRBV4-1, with TRBD1 as a possible D gene (5 bases). Germline CDR1 is MGHRA and CDR2 is YSYEKL. With 0 bases removed from V and 0 bases from J, the gap between germline ends came to 14 bases. The CDR3 extends over 17 amino acids. DNA of the CDR3: TGCGCCAGCAGCCAAGACGACAGACCCTACATGAACACTGAAGCTTTCTTT. Translation: CASSQDDRPYMNTEAFF.

The rearrangement links TRBV9 to TRBJ2-2; 9 positions match TRBD1. Looked up from germline, CDR1 is SGDLS and CDR2 is YYNGEE. Germline trimming cut 0 bases from V and 7 bases from J; bases unmatched to any gene: 4. This CDR3 is built from 15 residues. CDR3 protein: CASSVGDRGVGELFF. Written as DNA, the CDR3 is TGTGCCAGCAGCGTAGGCGACAGGGGGGTCGGGGAGCTGTTTTTT. Combining the CDR3 with reference TRBV9 and TRBJ2-2 gives the whole variable domain DSGVTQTPKHLITATGQRVTLRCSPRSGDLSVYWYQQSLDQGLQFLIQYYNGEERAKGNILERFSAQQFPDLHSELNLSSLELGDSALYFCASSVGDRGVGELFFGEGSRLTVL.

The V and J genes are TRBV6-5 and TRBJ2-3, with D unclear. CDR1 is MNHEY and CDR2 is SVGAGI in the germline V gene. CDR3 length equals 15 residues. V lost 6 bases to trimming and J lost 1 base, with 14 bases between them. Here the CDR3 reads CASRDRWRGTDTQYF. CDR3 nucleotides: TGTGCCAGCAGGGACCGATGGCGTGGCACAGATACGCAGTATTTT.

J is TRBJ2-5 and V is TRBV7-9; a weak D match, TRBD2 (6 bases). The germline CDR1 and CDR2 sequences are SEHNR and FQNEAQ (reference sequence). Trimming shortened V by 7 bases and J by 5 bases, and 17 bases separated the two germline ends. The CDR3 has 14 residues. CDR3 loop: CASIRLGGWETQYF. The CDR3 nucleotides are TGTGCCAGCATCCGCCTCGGGGGTTGGGAGACCCAGTACTTC.

This chain links TRBV19 with TRBJ2-1; 11 positions agree with TRBD2. From germline, CDR1 is LNHDA and CDR2 SQIVND (reference sequence). After removal of 4 bases from V and 8 bases from J, the junction contained 4 bases not matched to a gene. The CDR3 spans 14 residues. Here the CDR3 reads CASSTGLAGYEQFF. The CDR3, as DNA: TGTGCCAGTAGTACAGGACTAGCGGGTTATGAGCAGTTCTTC.

V is TRBV14 and J is TRBJ1-4, with 9 bases lining up with TRBD1. Germline CDR1 and CDR2: SGHDN and FVKESK. The CDR3 is made up of 14 amino acids. After removal of 4 bases from V and 7 bases from J, the junction contained 4 bases not matched to a gene. The CDR3 sequence: CASSRTGEGEKLFF. CDR3 coding DNA: TGTGCCAGCAGCCGGACAGGGGAAGGTGAAAAACTGTTTTTT.

The chain has TRBV19 and TRBJ2-3; 8 bases agree with TRBD1. This CDR3 comprises 14 residues. Germline V lookup: CDR1 LNHDA, CDR2 SQIVND (reference sequence). J was trimmed by 4 bases and V by 3 bases; bases with no gene match: 3. DNA for the CDR3: TGTGCCAGTAGTATCGGACAGGGTCCAGATACGCAGTATTTT. Translated, it gives CASSIGQGPDTQYF.

This sequence joins TRBV5-5 and TRBJ2-3; weak D call: TRBD2 (6 bases). The CDR3 consists of 14 residues. In germline, CDR1 is SGHKS, CDR2 YYEKEE (reference sequence). Deletions cut 4 bases from V and 2 bases from J, with 11 bases between. The DNA of the CDR3 is TGTGCCAGCAGCGGACTACAGTTCACAGATACGCAGTATTTT. Amino acid sequence: CASSGLQFTDTQYF.

This sequence joins TRBV18 and TRBJ2-1; 11 nucleotides agree with TRBD2. The CDR3 spans 18 residues. The germline CDR1 and CDR2 sequences are KGHSH and LQKENI. The J segment lost 4 bases and the V segment lost 3 bases, leaving 11 bases of the junction unmatched. CDR3 in DNA: TGTGCCAGCTCACCGATGCCTCGACTAGCGGGGAAGTACAATGAGCAGTTCTTC. Translated, it gives CASSPMPRLAGKYNEQFF.

The chain links TRBV29-1 to TRBJ1-2; D remains ambiguous. Looked up from germline, CDR1 is SQVTM and CDR2 is ANQGSEA. This CDR3 spans 11 amino acids. Trimming left V 2 bases short and J 10 bases short, with 11 bases between. The CDR3 is CSVEYVGFYTF. In nucleotides, the CDR3 is TGCAGCGTTGAATATGTGGGATTCTACACCTTC.

The rearrangement joins TRBV3-1 (or the pseudogene TRBV3-2) to TRBJ1-3, with a tentative D call TRBD1 (5 bases). There are 18 residues in the CDR3. The V end was cut by 2 bases, the J end by 1 base, with 18 bases between. Germline V gene lookup returns CDR1 LGHDT and CDR2 YNNKEL (reference sequence). The CDR3 bases are TGTGCCAGCAGCCAATCGCCCAAGGTCGGGGGATCTGGAAACACCATATATTTT. It translates to CASSQSPKVGGSGNTIYF.

The rearrangement joins TRBV7-2 to TRBJ2-3, with 8 bases aligning to TRBD2. The germline V gene has CDR1 SGHTA and CDR2 FQGNSA. The V and J ends lost 5 bases and 4 bases, in that order; junction bases with no gene match: 17. CDR3 length: 18 amino acids. For the CDR3, the DNA is TGTGCCAGCAGCGGCGGCCTACTAGCGGCGGAGGCCGCAGATACGCAGTATTTT. Its protein is CASSGGLLAAEAADTQYF.

This clone was seen more than once but under ten times. The chain employs TRBV7-9 and TRBJ1-5; no clear D gene. Deletions cut 2 bases from V and 6 bases from J, with 11 bases between. This CDR3 contains 14 residues. Germline values: CDR1 SEHNR, CDR2 FQNEAQ (reference sequence). CDR3 coding DNA: TGTGCCAGCAGCTTATCGAAGGAGAGTCAGCCCCAGCATTTT. Translation: CASSLSKESQPQHF.

The CDR3 coding sequence is TGTGCCAGCAGCTTGGCAGGGGGAGATGGCTACACCTTC. Its translation: CASSLAGGDGYTF. The gene calls are TRBV5-4 and TRBJ1-2; 7 bases agree with TRBD1. Looked up from germline, CDR1 is SGHNT and CDR2 is YYREEE (reference sequence). The V and J ends lost 0 bases and 6 bases, in that order; junction bases with no gene match: 2. The CDR3 consists of 13 residues.

This sequence joins TRBV7-2 and TRBJ2-3, with 11 bases identical to TRBD2. The CDR3 consists of 14 residues. Germline V gene data show CDR1 as SGHTA and CDR2 as FQGNSA. V shed 1 base and J 6 bases; nucleotides not matched to a gene: 0. CDR3 DNA sequence: TGTGCCAGCAGCTTAGGACTAGCGGGGGATACGCAGTATTTT. Protein: CASSLGLAGDTQYF.

This clone has a handful of counts. V gene TRBV2 combines with J gene TRBJ1-1; D gene uncertain. Trimming removed 7 bases at V and 5 bases at J, with 17 bases between. The length of the CDR3 is 14 residues. The V gene's germline CDR1 is SNHLY and CDR2 FYNNEI. The CDR3 region has the DNA TGTGCCAGCACTTTACGCCCAGGTTGGACTGAAGCTTTCTTT. Amino acid sequence: CASTLRPGWTEAFF.

Points on this clone: An end of the junction differs from the germline gene, which may be a read error. The chain carries TRBV9 and TRBJ2-3; D may be TRBD1 or TRBD2 (5 bases each). CDR1 and CDR2 from the germline V gene are SGDLS and YYNGEE. The CDR3 sequence is 16 residues long. The CDR3: CASSVDGARGTNTQYF. The CDR3 DNA follows: TGTGCCAGCAGCGTAGACGGGGCGAGGGGCACAAATACGCAGTATTTT.